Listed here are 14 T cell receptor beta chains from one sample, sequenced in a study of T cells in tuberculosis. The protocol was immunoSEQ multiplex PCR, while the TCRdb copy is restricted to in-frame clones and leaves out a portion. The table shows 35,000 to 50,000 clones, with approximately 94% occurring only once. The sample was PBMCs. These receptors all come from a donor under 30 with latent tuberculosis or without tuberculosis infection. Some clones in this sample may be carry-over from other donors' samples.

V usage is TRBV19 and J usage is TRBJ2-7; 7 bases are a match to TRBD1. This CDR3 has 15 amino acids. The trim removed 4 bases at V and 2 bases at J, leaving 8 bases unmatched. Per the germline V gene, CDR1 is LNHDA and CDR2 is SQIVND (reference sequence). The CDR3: CASSRGPGQTYEQYF. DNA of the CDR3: TGTGCCAGTAGTAGAGGACCGGGACAGACCTACGAGCAGTACTTC.

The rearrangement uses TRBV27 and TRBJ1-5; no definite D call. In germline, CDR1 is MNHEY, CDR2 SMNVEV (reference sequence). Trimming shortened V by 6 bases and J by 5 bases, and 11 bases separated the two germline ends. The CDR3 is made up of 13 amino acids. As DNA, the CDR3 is TGTGCCAGCAGGAGGAACCTCGATCAGCCCCAGCATTTT. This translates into CASRRNLDQPQHF.

CDR3 sequence (DNA): TGTGCCAGCAGCCTCCAGGTCGCGACGAACACCGGGGAGCTGTTTTTT. It specifies CASSLQVATNTGELFF. The V call is TRBV7-3, the J call TRBJ2-2; D call uncertain. Between the trimmed V and J ends, which lost 5 bases and 0 bases, there was a span of 13 bases. From germline, CDR1 is SGHTA and CDR2 FQGTGA. CDR3 length: 16 residues.

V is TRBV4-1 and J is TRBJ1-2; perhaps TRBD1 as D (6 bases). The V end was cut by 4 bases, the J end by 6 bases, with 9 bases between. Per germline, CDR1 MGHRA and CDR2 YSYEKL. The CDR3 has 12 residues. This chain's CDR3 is CASSLGGHGYTF. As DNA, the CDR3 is TGCGCCAGCAGCCTGGGGGGGCATGGCTACACCTTC.

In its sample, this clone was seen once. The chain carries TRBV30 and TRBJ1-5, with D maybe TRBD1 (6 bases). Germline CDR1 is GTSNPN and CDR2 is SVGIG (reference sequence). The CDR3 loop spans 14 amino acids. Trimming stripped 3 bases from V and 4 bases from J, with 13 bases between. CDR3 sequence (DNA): TGTGCCTGGAGCCCGGGACAAGGGAATCAGCCCCAGCATTTT. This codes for CAWSPGQGNQPQHF.

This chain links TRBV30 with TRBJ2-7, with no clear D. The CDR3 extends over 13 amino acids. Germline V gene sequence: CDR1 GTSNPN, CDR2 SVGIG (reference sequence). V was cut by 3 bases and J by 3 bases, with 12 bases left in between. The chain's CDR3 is CAWRVLPFYEQYF. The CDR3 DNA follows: TGTGCCTGGAGGGTTCTACCATTCTACGAGCAGTACTTC.

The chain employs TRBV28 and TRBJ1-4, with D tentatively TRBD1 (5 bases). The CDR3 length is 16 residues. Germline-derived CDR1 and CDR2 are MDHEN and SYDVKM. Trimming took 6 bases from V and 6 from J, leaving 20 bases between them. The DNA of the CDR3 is TGTGCCAGCAGCTGGCTGGGGCACAGTGGAGATGAAAAACTGTTTTTT. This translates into CASSWLGHSGDEKLFF.

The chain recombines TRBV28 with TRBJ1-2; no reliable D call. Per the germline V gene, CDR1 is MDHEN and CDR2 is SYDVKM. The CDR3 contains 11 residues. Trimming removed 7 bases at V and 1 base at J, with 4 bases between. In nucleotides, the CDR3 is TGTGCCAGCAACTTTAACTATGGCTACACCTTC. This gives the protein CASNFNYGYTF.

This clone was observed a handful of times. DNA of the CDR3: TGTGCCATCTACACGGGACAGGGCCCCTATGGCTACACCTTC. Translating it yields CAIYTGQGPYGYTF. The chain has TRBV28 and TRBJ1-2, with 9 positions matching TRBD1. There are 14 residues in the CDR3. The junction had 10 bases not matched to a gene; V was cut back by 10 bases and J by 4 bases. CDR1 and CDR2 (germline): MDHEN, SYDVKM.

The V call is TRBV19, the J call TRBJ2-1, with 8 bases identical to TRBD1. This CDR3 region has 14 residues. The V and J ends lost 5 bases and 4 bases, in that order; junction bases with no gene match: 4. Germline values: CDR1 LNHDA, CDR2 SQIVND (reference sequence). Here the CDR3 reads CASSRGQGYNEQFF. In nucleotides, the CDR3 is TGTGCCAGTAGTCGCGGACAGGGTTACAATGAGCAGTTCTTC.

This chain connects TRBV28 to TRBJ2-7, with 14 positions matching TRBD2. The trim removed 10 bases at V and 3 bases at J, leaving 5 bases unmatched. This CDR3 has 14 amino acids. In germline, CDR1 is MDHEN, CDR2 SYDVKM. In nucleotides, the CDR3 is TGTGCCACCCGACTAGCGGGAGGGAACTACGAGCAGTACTTC. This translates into CATRLAGGNYEQYF.

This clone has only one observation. The CDR3 loop is CATSRGGTGDIWQYF. CDR3 nucleotide sequence: TGTGCCACCAGCAGAGGGGGGACAGGGGATATCTGGCAGTACTTC. The rearrangement links TRBV15 to TRBJ2-7; TRBD1 matches at 10 bases. Per germline, CDR1 LNHNV and CDR2 YYDKDF (reference sequence). This CDR3 has 15 residues. V lost 1 base and J lost 9; bases outside the gene matches: 9.

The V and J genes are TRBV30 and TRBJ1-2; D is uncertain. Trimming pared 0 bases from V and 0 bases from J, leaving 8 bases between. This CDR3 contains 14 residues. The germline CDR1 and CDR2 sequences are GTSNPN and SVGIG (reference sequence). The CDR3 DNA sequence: TGTGCCTGGAGTGTCTCTATAGCTAACTATGGCTACACCTTC. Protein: CAWSVSIANYGYTF. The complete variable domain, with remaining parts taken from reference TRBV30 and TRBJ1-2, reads SQTIHQWPATLVQPVGSPLSLECTVEGTSNPNLYWYRQAAGRGLQLLFYSVGIGQISSEVPQNLSASRPQDRQFILSSKKLLLSDSGFYLCAWSVSIANYGYTFGSGTRLTVV.

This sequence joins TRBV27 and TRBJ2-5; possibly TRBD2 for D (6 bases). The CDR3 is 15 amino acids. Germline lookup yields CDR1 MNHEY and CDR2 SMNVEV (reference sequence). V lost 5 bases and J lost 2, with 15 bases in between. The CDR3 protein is CASSRRGSGQETQYF. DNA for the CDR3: TGTGCCAGCAGTCGAAGGGGTAGCGGACAAGAGACCCAGTACTTC.